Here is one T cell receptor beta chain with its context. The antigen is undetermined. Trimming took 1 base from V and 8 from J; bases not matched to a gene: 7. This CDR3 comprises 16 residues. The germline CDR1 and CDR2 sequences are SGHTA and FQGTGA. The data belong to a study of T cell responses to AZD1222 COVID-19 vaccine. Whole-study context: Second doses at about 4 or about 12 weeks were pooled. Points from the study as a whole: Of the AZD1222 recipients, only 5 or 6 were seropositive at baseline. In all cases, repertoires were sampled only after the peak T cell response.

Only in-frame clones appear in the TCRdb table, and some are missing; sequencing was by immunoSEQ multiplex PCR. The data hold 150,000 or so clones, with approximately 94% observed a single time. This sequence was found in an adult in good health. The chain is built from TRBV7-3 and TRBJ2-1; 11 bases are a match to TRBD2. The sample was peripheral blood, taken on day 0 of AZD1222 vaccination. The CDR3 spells CASSLRTSGRLDEQFF. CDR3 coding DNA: TGTGCCAGCAGCTTAAGAACTAGCGGGAGATTGGATGAGCAGTTCTTC.